The T cell receptor (beta chain) under discussion was sequenced for a study of T-cell memory formation after mild COVID-19. Study-level points and caveats: Whether second-wave clones peaking at day 37 were SARS-CoV-2 specific went unconfirmed. Some clones that responded were present in memory (sampled pre-infection), which suggests cross-reactive memory joined.

TCRdb re-called the 5' RACE reads through MiXCR, storing one row per CDR3 protein. Of roughly 150,000 distinct CDR3 sequences listed, roughly 15% are singletons. Germline V gives CDR1 SGHDT, CDR2 YYEEEE. The CDR3 has 15 amino acids. Trimming removed 2 bases from V and 1 base from J; junction bases left unmatched: 5. On this clonotype itself: As yet, its antigen is unknown.

The sequenced material came from PBMCs or a T cell subset sorted from them (not recorded which). The V gene is TRBV5-6, the J gene TRBJ2-5; 7 bases agree with TRBD1. This TCR was sampled from an adult woman who had mild COVID-19 (a few samples of this study predate the infection). Cell type and time point are not known. CDR3 loop: CASSFRDRFQETQYF. The CDR3 coding sequence is TGTGCCAGCAGCTTCCGGGACAGATTCCAAGAGACCCAGTACTTC.